The TCR beta chain under discussion was sequenced for a study of siplizumab effects on memory and regulatory T cells. Study outcomes and limitations: Confirmatory evidence of suppressive function in proliferating siplizumab-culture Tregs was not obtained. Greater diversity than memory cells seemed evident in naive T cells, which also appeared to be major alloresponse contributors. No naive or memory phenotype could be assigned to roughly 80-95% of proliferating clones.

To note about this clone: Its specificity is unknown.

V was trimmed by 0 bases and J by 4 bases, leaving 9 bases between them. Germline CDR1 SGHAT, CDR2 FQNNGV. The CDR3 covers 14 residues. Each sample contributed about 10^5 TCR templates to the assay. Using immunoSEQ multiplex PCR, the repertoire was profiled, and TCRdb retains in-frame clones only, with some absent. The sample lists more than 95,000 clones, about 92% occurring once. The source is a human donor in good health. The specimen was CD4+ T cells sorted from blood. The chain recombines TRBV11-2 with TRBJ1-2; no definite D call. CDR3 sequence: CASSLEAAAYGYTF. The CDR3 bases are TGTGCCAGCAGCTTAGAGGCAGCAGCCTATGGCTACACCTTC. Complete variable domain (other parts from reference TRBV11-2 and TRBJ1-2): EAGVAQSPRYKIIEKRQSVAFWCNPISGHATLYWYQQILGQGPKLLIQFQNNGVVDDSQLPKDRFSAERLKGVDSTLKIQPAKLEDSAVYLCASSLEAAAYGYTFGSGTRLTVV.